Sequencing of this TCR beta chain was carried out in a study of blood T cell repertoires in COVID-19. Whole-study context: Acute and convalescent COVID-19 specimens originated in the United States, Italy and Spain.

Per the authors' pipeline: Nucleated cell number was recorded as an estimate derived from reference gene primer amplification. Method: immunoSEQ multiplex PCR; TCRdb's copy keeps in-frame clones and lacks some. V and J calls and clone size are as listed in that table; D and trimming were resolved from the DNA. Seen here are 200,000 to 250,000 clones, roughly 84% observed once, and the top ten hold 5.5% to 7.5%. The CDR3 contains 14 residues. Trimming cost V 10 bases and J 0 bases; bases outside gene matches: 7. Germline V lookup: CDR1 MNHEY, CDR2 SMNVEV (reference sequence). Adults between about 18 and 89 years of age took part from about 24 US areas.

Sample: PBMCs or T cells enriched from blood (not recorded which). The source is a woman in her forties who had recovered from COVID-19. This chain joins TRBV27 and TRBJ1-2; 8 bases map to TRBD1. The CDR3 reads CATRRTGSNYGYTF. The CDR3 DNA follows: TGTGCCACCCGCCGGACAGGGTCTAACTATGGCTACACCTTC.